This T cell receptor (beta chain) derives from a study of metastatic and nonmetastatic thyroid tumors. Thyroid surgery had not been preceded by any treatment in any patient. This clone has a handful of counts. TCRdb re-called the PCR reads via MiXCR. There are tens of thousands of clones in the sample; around 31% occur only once, and roughly 15% lies in the top ten. V lost 2 bases to trimming and J lost 3 bases; unmatched junction nucleotides: 5. The germline CDR1 and CDR2 sequences are SNHLY and FYNNEI. The CDR3 is made up of 15 amino acids. The sequence was collected from a female donor with papillary thyroid cancer or a benign thyroid nodule (not recorded which). Some clones in this sample may be carry-over from other donors' samples. The chain carries TRBV2 and TRBJ2-3; 7 bases line up with TRBD1. Sequencing was done on a sample of tumor tissue. The CDR3 region has the DNA TGTGCCAGCAGTGAAAACAGGGGCGGGACAGATACGCAGTATTTT. Translating it yields CASSENRGGTDTQYF.